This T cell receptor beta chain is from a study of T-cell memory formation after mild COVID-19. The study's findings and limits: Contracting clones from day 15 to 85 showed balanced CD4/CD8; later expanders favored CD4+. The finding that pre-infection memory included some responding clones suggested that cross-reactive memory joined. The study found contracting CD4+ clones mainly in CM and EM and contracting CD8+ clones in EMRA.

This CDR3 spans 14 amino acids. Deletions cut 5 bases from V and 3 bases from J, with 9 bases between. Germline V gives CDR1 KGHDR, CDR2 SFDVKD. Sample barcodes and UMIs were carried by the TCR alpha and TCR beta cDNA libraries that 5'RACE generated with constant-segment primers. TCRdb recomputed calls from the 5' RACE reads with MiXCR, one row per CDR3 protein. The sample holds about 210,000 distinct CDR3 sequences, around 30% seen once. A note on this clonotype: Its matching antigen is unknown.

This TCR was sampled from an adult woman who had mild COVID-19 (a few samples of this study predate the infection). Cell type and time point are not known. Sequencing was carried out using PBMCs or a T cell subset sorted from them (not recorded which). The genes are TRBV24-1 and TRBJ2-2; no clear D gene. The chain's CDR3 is CATSGEGYTGELFF. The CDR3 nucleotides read TGTGCCACCAGTGGTGAAGGGTACACCGGGGAGCTGTTTTTT.